Listed here is a single T cell receptor (beta chain). These data belong to a study of blood T cell repertoires in COVID-19. TCRdb keeps only in-frame clones here, not all; method: immunoSEQ multiplex PCR. Here the sample spans roughly 220,000 clones, roughly 86% being singletons. Unmatched junction bases numbered 5, after V lost 5 bases and J lost 7 bases. The CDR3 is 15 residues long. Germline V gene sequence: CDR1 MNHEY, CDR2 SVGAGI. The source of this sequence is a man in his sixties with acute or convalescent COVID-19. The sequenced material came from peripheral blood. This chain joins TRBV6-5 and TRBJ1-6, with 10 bases that match TRBD1. The CDR3 spells CASSQTGGRNSPLHF. CDR3 nucleotide sequence: TGTGCCAGCAGTCAGACAGGGGGCCGGAATTCACCCCTCCACTTT.